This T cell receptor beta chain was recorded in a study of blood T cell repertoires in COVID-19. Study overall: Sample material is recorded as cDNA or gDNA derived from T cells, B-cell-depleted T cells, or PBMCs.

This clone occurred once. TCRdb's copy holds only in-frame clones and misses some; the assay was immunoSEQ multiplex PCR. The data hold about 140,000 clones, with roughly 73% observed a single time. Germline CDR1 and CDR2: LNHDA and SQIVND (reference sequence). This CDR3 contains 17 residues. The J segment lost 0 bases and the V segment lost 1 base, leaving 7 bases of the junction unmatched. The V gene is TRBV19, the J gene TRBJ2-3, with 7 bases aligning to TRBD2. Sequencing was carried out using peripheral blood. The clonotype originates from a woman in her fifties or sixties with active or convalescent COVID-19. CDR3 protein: CASSIGRAGISTDTQYF. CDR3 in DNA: TGTGCCAGTAGTATAGGTCGAGCGGGGATAAGCACAGATACGCAGTATTTT.